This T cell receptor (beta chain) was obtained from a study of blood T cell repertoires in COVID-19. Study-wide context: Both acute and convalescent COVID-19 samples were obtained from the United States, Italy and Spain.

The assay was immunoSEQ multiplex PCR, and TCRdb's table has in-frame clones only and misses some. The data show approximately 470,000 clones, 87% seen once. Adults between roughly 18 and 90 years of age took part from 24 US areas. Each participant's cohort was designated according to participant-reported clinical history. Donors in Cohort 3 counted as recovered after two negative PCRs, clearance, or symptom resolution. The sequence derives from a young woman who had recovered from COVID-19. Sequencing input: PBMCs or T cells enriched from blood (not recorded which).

The CDR3 spells CASSEGRGRDTQYF. As DNA, the CDR3 is TGTGCCAGCAGTGAGGGAAGGGGGCGGGATACGCAGTATTTT. The J gene is TRBJ2-3, the V gene TRBV2, with 7 bases lining up with TRBD1. The CDR3 totals 14 residues. Germline CDR1 reads SNHLY; CDR2 reads FYNNEI. V shed 3 bases, J shed 6 bases, and the junction held 6 bases outside the gene matches. Variable domain in full (rest from reference TRBV2 and TRBJ2-3): EPEVTQTPSHQVTQMGQEVILRCVPISNHLYFYWYRQILGQKVEFLVSFYNNEISEKSEIFDDQFSVERPDGSNFTLKIRSTKLEDSAMYFCASSEGRGRDTQYFGPGTRLTVL.